Sequencing of this TCR beta chain was carried out in a study of Graves' ophthalmopathy and Graves' hyperthyroidism. General observations from the study: A classifier, a 13-signature model, separated ophthalmopathy from stable hyperthyroidism with 87.88% sensitivity and approximately 81% specificity.

The trim removed 4 bases at V and 6 bases at J, leaving 13 bases unmatched. The germline CDR1 and CDR2 sequences are LGHNA and YSLEER. The CDR3 covers 16 residues. The study excluded patients with other autoimmune diseases, uncontrolled infections, pregnancy or lactation. Diagnosis used clinical symptoms, serum thyroxine, TRAb, thyroid ultrasound and orbital computed tomography. RNA transcripts served as template for amplifying TCR beta CDR3 sequences. The first-round RT-PCR employed HTBI primers together with the Qiagen OneStep RT-PCR kit. A multiplex PCR was then performed as the second round. Using its own MiXCR run on the multiplex PCR reads, TCRdb lists one record per CDR3 protein. The repertoire holds approximately 1.2 million distinct CDR3 sequences, with 36% as singletons. This clonotype was counted a few times. The target antigen is unknown.

The receptor was isolated from an adult man with Graves' hyperthyroidism. The V and J genes are TRBV4-3 and TRBJ2-7, with TRBD1 identical over 9 bases. The specimen was peripheral blood or thyroid tissue (not recorded which). The CDR3 loop is CASSPPLRDRVCEQYF. CDR3 nucleotides: TGCGCCAGCAGCCCCCCCCTCCGGGACAGGGTCTGCGAGCAGTACTTC.